Included here is one T cell receptor beta chain sequence, with context. This sample was taken from a study of CD8 T cells in Susac syndrome. About the study: The Susac syndrome patients that were sequenced included 5 or 6 with active disease and roughly 8 in remission.

The CDR3 contains 14 residues. In germline, CDR1 is MNHEY, CDR2 SVGEGT. Trimming cost V 6 bases and J 7 bases; bases outside gene matches: 9. RNA amounts of about 0.45 to 1 ug underwent reverse transcription with random hexamers. TCRdb used MiXCR to reprocess the immunoSEQ multiplex PCR reads, holding one entry per CDR3 protein. This sample has under 90,000 distinct CDR3 sequences; about 92% occur once, and the top ten carry around 0.52%. TEMRA cells underwent FACS enrichment and CD8+ and CD4+ T cells underwent negative isolation. This receptor was taken from a human donor with Susac syndrome. Sample: CD4+ T cells from PBMCs. The V and J genes are TRBV6-2 or TRBV6-3 and TRBJ2-1; 7 bases line up with TRBD2. In DNA, the CDR3 is TGTGCCAGCAGCCCCTTTAGCGGGTTTAATGAGCAGTTCTTC. It translates to CASSPFSGFNEQFF.